A single T cell receptor beta chain is shown here with its context. The antigen is undetermined. These data are taken from a study of cytomegalovirus exposure and HLA in healthy donors. Whole-study results and caveats: Cytomegalovirus-associated TCR beta chains were listed, numbering more than 150.

Amplification used 60 Vbeta primers and 13 Jbeta primers. The repertoire was sequenced with immunoSEQ multiplex PCR; TCRdb's copy has only in-frame clones and lacks some. The sample contains fewer than 200,000 clones, 65% to 90% of which appear only once. Trimming stripped 5 bases from V and 5 bases from J, with 10 bases between. CDR3 length: 13 amino acids. Germline values: CDR1 LGHNT, CDR2 FRNRAP. The clonotype originates from a girl aged 2 to 9 in good health and CMV-seropositive. The sample comprised PBMCs. This chain links TRBV12-5 with TRBJ2-1, with unresolved D. The CDR3 loop reads CASGPLTDNEQFF. The CDR3 DNA follows: TGTGCTAGTGGTCCCCTCACGGACAATGAGCAGTTCTTC. The full variable domain, in which reference TRBV12-5 and TRBJ2-1 provide the parts outside the CDR3, is DARVTQTPRHKVTEMGQEVTMRCQPILGHNTVFWYRQTMMQGLELLAYFRNRAPLDDSGMPKDRFSAEMPDATLATLKIQPSEPRDSAVYFCASGPLTDNEQFFGPGTRLTVL.